The T cell receptor beta chain under discussion was sequenced for a study of TIL therapy for anti-PD-1-resistant metastatic lung cancer. Study in general: Median patient age was around 50, ranging 38-75 years. Tumors carried a median about 1.5 non-synonymous mutations per megabase.

Time point meaning: pre-treatment sample, taken before nivolumab and TIL therapy. Stage 4 NSCLC adults joined between October 2017 and 2020. The libraries were made with immunoSEQ v3. Sequencing depth was some 2 million read pairs for survey level, roughly 4.5-6 million for deep. Here immunoSEQ multiplex PCR was the method, and the copy in TCRdb shows in-frame clones only, minus some. The sample yields about 45,000 clones, around 80% seen once. The clonotype comes from a man between 65 and 85 years old with non-small cell lung cancer. Sample: blood, taken at baseline.

CDR3 in DNA: TGTGCCAGCAGCTTAGGGACAGGGGGCGTAAAGCCCCAGCATTTT. Its translation: CASSLGTGGVKPQHF. The rearrangement joins TRBV7-2 to TRBJ1-5; 11 positions agree with TRBD1. Germline trimming cut 1 base from V and 8 bases from J; bases unmatched to any gene: 4. The CDR3 extends over 15 amino acids. Germline CDR1 and CDR2: SGHTA and FQGNSA.